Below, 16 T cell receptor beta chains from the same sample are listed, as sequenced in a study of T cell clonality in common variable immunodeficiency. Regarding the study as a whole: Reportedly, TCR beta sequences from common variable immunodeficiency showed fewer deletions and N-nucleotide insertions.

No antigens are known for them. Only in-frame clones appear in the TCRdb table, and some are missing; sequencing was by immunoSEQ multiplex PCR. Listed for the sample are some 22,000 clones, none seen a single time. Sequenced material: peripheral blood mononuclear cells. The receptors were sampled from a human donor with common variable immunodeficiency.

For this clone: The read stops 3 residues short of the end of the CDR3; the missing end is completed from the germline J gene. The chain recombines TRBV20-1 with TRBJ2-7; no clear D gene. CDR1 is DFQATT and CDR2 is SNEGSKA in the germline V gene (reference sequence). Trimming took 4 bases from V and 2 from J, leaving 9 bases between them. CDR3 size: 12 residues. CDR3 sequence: CSATLEPYEQYF. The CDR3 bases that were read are TGCAGTGCTACCCTAGAACCCTACGAG.

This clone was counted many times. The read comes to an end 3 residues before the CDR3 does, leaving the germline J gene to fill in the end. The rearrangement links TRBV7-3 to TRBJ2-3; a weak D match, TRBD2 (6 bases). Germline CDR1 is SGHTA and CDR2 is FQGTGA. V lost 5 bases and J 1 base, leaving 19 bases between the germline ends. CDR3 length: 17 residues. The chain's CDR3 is CASSPQGLALRTDTQYF. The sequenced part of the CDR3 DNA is TGTGCCAGCAGCCCCCAGGGACTCGCCTTACGCACAGATACG.

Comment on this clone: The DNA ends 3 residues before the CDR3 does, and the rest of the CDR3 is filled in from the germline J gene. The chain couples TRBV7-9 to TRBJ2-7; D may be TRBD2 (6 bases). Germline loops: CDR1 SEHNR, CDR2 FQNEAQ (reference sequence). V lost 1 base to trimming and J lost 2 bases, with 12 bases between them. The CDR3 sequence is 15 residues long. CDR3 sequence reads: CASSLGGIETYEQYF. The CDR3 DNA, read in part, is TGTGCCAGCAGCTTAGGCGGGATAGAGACCTACGAG.

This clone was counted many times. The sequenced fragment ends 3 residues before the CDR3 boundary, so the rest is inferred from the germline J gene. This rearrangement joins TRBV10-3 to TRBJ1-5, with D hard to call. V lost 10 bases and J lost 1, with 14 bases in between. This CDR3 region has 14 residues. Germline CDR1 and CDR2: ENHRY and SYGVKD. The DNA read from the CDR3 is TGTGCCACATGGGCTGGCCAGAGCAATCAGCCC. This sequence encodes CATWAGQSNQP. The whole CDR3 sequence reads CATWAGQSNQPQHF.

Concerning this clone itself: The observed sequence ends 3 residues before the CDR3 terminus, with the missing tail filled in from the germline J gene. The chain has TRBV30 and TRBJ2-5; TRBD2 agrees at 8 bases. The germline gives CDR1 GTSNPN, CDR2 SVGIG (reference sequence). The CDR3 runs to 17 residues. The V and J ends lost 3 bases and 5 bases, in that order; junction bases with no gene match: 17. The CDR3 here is CAWSVTSVSALGETQYF. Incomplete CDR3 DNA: TGTGCCTGGAGCGTGACTAGCGTCAGCGCGCTCGGCGAGACC.

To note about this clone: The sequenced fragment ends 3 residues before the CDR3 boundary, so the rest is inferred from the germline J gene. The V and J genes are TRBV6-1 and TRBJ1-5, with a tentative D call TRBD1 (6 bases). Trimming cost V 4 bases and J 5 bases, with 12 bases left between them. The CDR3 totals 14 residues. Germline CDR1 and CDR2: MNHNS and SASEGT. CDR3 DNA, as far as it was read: TGTGCCAGCAGTGGCGGGGGGGGGCATCAGCCC. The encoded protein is CASSGGGGHQP. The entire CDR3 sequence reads CASSGGGGHQPQHF.

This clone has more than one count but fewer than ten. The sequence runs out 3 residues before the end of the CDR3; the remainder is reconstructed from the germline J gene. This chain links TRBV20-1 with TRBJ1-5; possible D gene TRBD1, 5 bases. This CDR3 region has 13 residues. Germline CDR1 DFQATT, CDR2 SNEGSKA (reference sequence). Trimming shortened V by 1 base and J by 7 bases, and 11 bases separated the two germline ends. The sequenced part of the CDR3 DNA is TGCAGTGCTAGAGTGCAGGGTGGCCAGCCC. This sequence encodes CSARVQGGQP. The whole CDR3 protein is CSARVQGGQPQHF.

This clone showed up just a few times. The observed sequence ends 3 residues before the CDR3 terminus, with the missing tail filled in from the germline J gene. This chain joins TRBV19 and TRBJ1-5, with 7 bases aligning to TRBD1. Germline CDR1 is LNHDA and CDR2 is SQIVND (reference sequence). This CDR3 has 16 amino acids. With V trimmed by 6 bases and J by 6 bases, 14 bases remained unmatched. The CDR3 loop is CASSQKTGAMSQPQHF. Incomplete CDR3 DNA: TGTGCCAGTAGCCAGAAAACAGGGGCAATGAGTCAGCCC.

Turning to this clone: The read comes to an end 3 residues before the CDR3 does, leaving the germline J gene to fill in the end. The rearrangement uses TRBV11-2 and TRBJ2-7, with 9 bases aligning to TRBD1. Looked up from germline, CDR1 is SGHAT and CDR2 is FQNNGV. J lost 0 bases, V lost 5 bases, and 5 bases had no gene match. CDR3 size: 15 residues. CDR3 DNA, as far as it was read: TGTGCCAGCAGCCAGACGACAGGGGGCTCCTACGAG. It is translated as CASSQTTGGSYE. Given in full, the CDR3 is CASSQTTGGSYEQYF.

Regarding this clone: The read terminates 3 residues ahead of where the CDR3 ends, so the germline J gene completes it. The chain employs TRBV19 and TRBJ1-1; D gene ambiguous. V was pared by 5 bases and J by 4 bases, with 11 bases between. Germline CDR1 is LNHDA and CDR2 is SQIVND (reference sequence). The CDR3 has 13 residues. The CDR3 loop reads CASSASDSTEAFF. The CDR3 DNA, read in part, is TGTGCCAGTAGTGCGTCCGATAGCACTGAA. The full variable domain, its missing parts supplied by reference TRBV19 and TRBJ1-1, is DGGITQSPKYLFRKEGQNVTLSCEQNLNHDAMYWYRQDPGQGLRLIYYSQIVNDFQKGDIAEGYSVSREKKESFPLTVTSAQKNPTAFYLCASSASDSTEAFFGQGTRLTVV.

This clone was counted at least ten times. The DNA read from the CDR3 is TGTGCCAGCAGCCCCCCCCGCCTACCACAAGAGACC. Translated: CASSPPRLPQET. In full, the CDR3 reads CASSPPRLPQETQYF. V gene TRBV7-2 combines with J gene TRBJ2-5; D ambiguous. Read sequence stops 3 residues before the CDR3 end, and the germline J gene provides the missing end. This CDR3 is built from 15 residues. Trimming removed 5 bases from V and 2 bases from J, with 15 bases in between. The V gene's germline CDR1 is SGHTA and CDR2 FQGNSA.

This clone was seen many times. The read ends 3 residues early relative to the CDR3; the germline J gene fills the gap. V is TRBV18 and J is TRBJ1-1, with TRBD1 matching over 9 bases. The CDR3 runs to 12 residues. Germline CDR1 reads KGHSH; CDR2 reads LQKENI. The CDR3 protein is CASSETGGKAFF. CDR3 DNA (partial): TGTGCCAGCTCAGAGACAGGGGGAAAA.

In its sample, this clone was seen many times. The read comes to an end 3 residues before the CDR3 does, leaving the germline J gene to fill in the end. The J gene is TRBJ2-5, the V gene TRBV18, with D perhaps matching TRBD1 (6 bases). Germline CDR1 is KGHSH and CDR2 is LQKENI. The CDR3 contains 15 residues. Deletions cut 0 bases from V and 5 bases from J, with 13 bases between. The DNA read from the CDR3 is TGTGCCAGCTCACCACCGTCGGATCAGGGGGAGACC. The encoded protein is CASSPPSDQGET. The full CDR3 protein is CASSPPSDQGETQYF.

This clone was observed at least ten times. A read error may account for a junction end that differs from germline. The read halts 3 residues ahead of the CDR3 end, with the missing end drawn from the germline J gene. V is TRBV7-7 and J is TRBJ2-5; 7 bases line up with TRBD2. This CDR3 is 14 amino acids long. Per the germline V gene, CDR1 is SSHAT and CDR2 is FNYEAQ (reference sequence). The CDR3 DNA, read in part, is TGTGCTAGCAGCTTGGGGACGGGGGGAGAGACC. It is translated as CASSLGTGGET. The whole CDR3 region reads CASSLGTGGETQYF.

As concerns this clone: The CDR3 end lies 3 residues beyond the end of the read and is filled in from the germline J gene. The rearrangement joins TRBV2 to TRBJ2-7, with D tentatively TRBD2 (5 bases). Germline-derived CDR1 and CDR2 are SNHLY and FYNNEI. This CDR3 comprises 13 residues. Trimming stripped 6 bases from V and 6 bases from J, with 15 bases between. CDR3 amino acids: CASREPRGFEQYF. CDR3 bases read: TGTGCCAGCAGGGAACCTCGGGGATTCGAG.

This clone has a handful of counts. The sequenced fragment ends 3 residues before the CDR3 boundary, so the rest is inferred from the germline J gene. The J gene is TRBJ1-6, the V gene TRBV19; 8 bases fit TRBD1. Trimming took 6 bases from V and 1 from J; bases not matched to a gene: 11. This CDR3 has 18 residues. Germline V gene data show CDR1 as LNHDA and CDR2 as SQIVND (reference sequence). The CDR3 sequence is CASSGQGPGGSYNSPLHF. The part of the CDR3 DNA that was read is TGTGCCAGTAGCGGACAGGGACCGGGAGGGTCCTATAATTCACCC.